The 4 T cell receptor beta chains listed next were all sequenced from one sample in a study of cytomegalovirus exposure and HLA in healthy donors. 60 Vbeta and 13 Jbeta primers were used in PCR. Some clones are missing from TCRdb's copy, which holds only in-frame ones; the method was immunoSEQ multiplex PCR. The sample table includes more than 25,000 clones. Material for sequencing was PBMCs. Receptor source: a young man in good health and CMV-seronegative.

The chain is built from TRBV25-1 and TRBJ1-5, with 8 positions matching TRBD1. The CDR3 extends over 16 amino acids. J was trimmed by 5 bases and V by 6 bases; bases with no gene match: 12. The germline gives CDR1 MGHDK, CDR2 SYGVNS. The CDR3 spells CASRERRDRGHQPQHF. CDR3 DNA: TGTGCCAGCAGGGAGAGACGAGACAGGGGCCATCAGCCCCAGCATTTT.

J is TRBJ2-3 and V is TRBV29-1; D gene unclear. The length of the CDR3 is 12 residues. Germline V lookup: CDR1 SQVTM, CDR2 ANQGSEA. Trimming cost V 5 bases and J 4 bases, with 10 bases left between them. This CDR3 reads CSVHLRSDTQYF. The CDR3 nucleotides read TGCAGCGTTCATCTGCGCTCAGATACGCAGTATTTT.

The gene calls are TRBV30 and TRBJ1-1; D might be TRBD1 (5 bases). This CDR3 is built from 13 residues. In germline, CDR1 is GTSNPN, CDR2 SVGIG (reference sequence). Deletions cut 5 bases from V and 4 bases from J, with 14 bases between. CDR3: CAWDQGGGTEAFF. The CDR3 DNA sequence: TGTGCCTGGGATCAGGGCGGGGGCACTGAAGCTTTCTTT.

CDR3 protein: CVPPTGQHNSPLHF. DNA of the CDR3: TGTGTCCCACCGACGGGACAACATAATTCACCCCTCCACTTT. V gene TRBV19 combines with J gene TRBJ1-6, with D perhaps TRBD1 (6 bases). The CDR3 is made up of 14 amino acids. Looked up from germline, CDR1 is LNHDA and CDR2 is SQIVND (reference sequence).